One and the same sample provided the 14 T cell receptor beta chains below, sequenced in a study of T-cell memory formation after mild COVID-19. TCRdb processed the 5' RACE reads anew with MiXCR; each CDR3 protein has one entry. The table lists roughly 600,000 distinct CDR3 sequences, about a sixth of them singletons. Sequencing was performed on PBMCs or a T cell subset sorted from them (not recorded which). The receptors shown here come from an adult woman who had mild COVID-19 (a few samples of this study predate the infection). Cell type and time point are not known.

This clonotype was seen only a few times. The chain employs TRBV7-2 and TRBJ2-1, with 13 bases identical to TRBD2. V lost 5 bases to trimming and J lost 0 bases; unmatched junction nucleotides: 7. Germline V CDR1 and CDR2: SGHTA, FQGNSA. This CDR3 is built from 18 residues. The CDR3 loop reads CASSRGLAGQSSYNEQFF. CDR3 sequence (DNA): TGTGCCAGCAGCCGGGGACTAGCGGGACAAAGCTCCTACAATGAGCAGTTCTTC.

Only a few counts were recorded for this clonotype. This chain uses TRBV7-6 with TRBJ1-4; 9 positions agree with TRBD1. The V and J ends lost 5 bases and 3 bases, in that order; junction bases with no gene match: 4. In germline, CDR1 is SGHVS, CDR2 FNYEAQ. The CDR3 has 15 amino acids. The CDR3 here is CASSGTGKANEKLFF. CDR3 sequence (DNA): TGTGCCAGCAGCGGGACAGGGAAAGCTAATGAAAAACTGTTTTTT.

V is TRBV7-8 and J is TRBJ1-4; D unresolved. Trimming cost V 5 bases and J 4 bases, with 8 bases left between them. The V gene's germline CDR1 is SGHVS and CDR2 FQNEAQ. CDR3 length equals 13 residues. CDR3 residues: CASSLLLNEKLFF. The CDR3 region has the DNA TGTGCCAGCAGCCTACTTCTTAATGAAAAACTGTTTTTT. Complete variable domain (other parts from reference TRBV7-8 and TRBJ1-4): GAGVSQSPRYKVAKRGQDVALRCDPISGHVSLFWYQQALGQGPEFLTYFQNEAQLDKSGLPSDRFFAERPEGSVSTLKIQRTQQEDSAVYLCASSLLLNEKLFFGSGTQLSVL.

The chain is built from TRBV18 and TRBJ2-5, with D unclear. With 4 bases removed from V and 2 bases from J, the gap between germline ends came to 17 bases. Per the germline V gene, CDR1 is KGHSH and CDR2 is LQKENI. The CDR3 is 16 amino acids. The CDR3, as DNA: TGTGCCAGCTCACTCGCGGCCCGGGTAGGGCAAGAGACCCAGTACTTC. Amino acid sequence: CASSLAARVGQETQYF.

This clonotype occurred a few times. The rearrangement links TRBV19 to TRBJ2-3, with unresolved D. Trimming stripped 6 bases from V and 6 bases from J, with 19 bases between. The CDR3 sequence is 15 residues long. Germline V gives CDR1 LNHDA, CDR2 SQIVND (reference sequence). The CDR3 region has the DNA TGTGCCAGTAGAAGTATCCACAATGGCCCGGATACGCAGTATTTT. Protein sequence: CASRSIHNGPDTQYF.

This clonotype was detected only a few times. The chain uses TRBV11-2 and TRBJ2-3; 8 bases align to TRBD1. With 5 bases clipped from V and 2 bases from J, the junction kept 9 bases outside the gene matches. Germline loops: CDR1 SGHAT, CDR2 FQNNGV. The CDR3 spans 16 residues. The CDR3 DNA reads TGTGCCAGCAGCATCCACAGGGGGTTGGACACAGATACGCAGTATTTT. Its protein is CASSIHRGLDTDTQYF.

This chain uses TRBV5-1 with TRBJ1-1; D gene ambiguous. The CDR3 extends over 17 amino acids. The V and J ends lost 0 bases and 2 bases respectively, with 17 bases between them. Germline-derived CDR1 and CDR2 are SGHRS and YFSETQ. The CDR3 protein is CASSLGGSGRANTEAFF. CDR3 bases: TGCGCCAGCAGCTTGGGAGGCAGCGGTCGGGCTAACACTGAAGCTTTCTTT.

This chain connects TRBV24-1 to TRBJ2-5; perhaps TRBD2 as D (6 bases). Per the germline V gene, CDR1 is KGHDR and CDR2 is SFDVKD. Trimming left V 0 bases short and J 7 bases short, with 14 bases between. The CDR3 covers 15 residues. This chain's CDR3 is CATSDLQEGSVTQYF. In DNA, the CDR3 is TGTGCCACCAGTGATTTGCAGGAGGGGTCGGTGACCCAGTACTTC.

This clonotype was counted a few times. This chain connects TRBV5-5 to TRBJ1-5; 7 bases map to TRBD1. CDR1 and CDR2 (germline): SGHKS, YYEKEE (reference sequence). Trimming took 4 bases from V and 4 from J; bases not matched to a gene: 8. The CDR3 covers 15 residues. CDR3 sequence (DNA): TGTGCCAGCAGCGTCGGGACAGTGAATAATCAGCCCCAGCATTTT. It translates to CASSVGTVNNQPQHF.

This clonotype was counted a few times. V gene TRBV7-9 combines with J gene TRBJ2-1; a possible D gene is TRBD2 (5 bases). The V gene's germline CDR1 is SEHNR and CDR2 FQNEAQ (reference sequence). The CDR3 totals 16 residues. V lost 0 bases and J lost 5, with 14 bases in between. The CDR3 reads CASSLASAGRHNEQFF. The CDR3 DNA follows: TGTGCCAGCAGCTTAGCGTCGGCGGGCCGGCACAATGAGCAGTTCTTC.

This clonotype appeared a few times. The chain recombines TRBV7-9 with TRBJ2-5; TRBD1 might be the D (6 bases). Germline loops: CDR1 SEHNR, CDR2 FQNEAQ (reference sequence). Trimming shortened V by 5 bases and J by 5 bases, and 24 bases separated the two germline ends. CDR3 length equals 17 residues. The DNA for the CDR3 is TGTGCCAGCAGCCAGGCCGCTCGGGACACTGGATTGGAGACCCAGTACTTC. Translation gives CASSQAARDTGLETQYF.

This clonotype was counted only a few times. The chain links TRBV6-5 to TRBJ2-7, with D perhaps matching TRBD2 (6 bases). The V and J ends lost 5 bases and 7 bases respectively, with 21 bases between them. Germline V gene sequence: CDR1 MNHEY, CDR2 SVGAGI. CDR3 size: 15 residues. Here the CDR3 reads CASSRTPPGAGEQYF. DNA for the CDR3: TGTGCCAGCAGTCGAACCCCCCCCGGGGCGGGGGAGCAGTACTTC.

This clonotype has only a few counts. This chain connects TRBV7-9 to TRBJ1-1; D ambiguous. The CDR3 spans 11 residues. Trimming left V 3 bases short and J 7 bases short, with 6 bases between. Per germline, CDR1 SEHNR and CDR2 FQNEAQ (reference sequence). DNA of the CDR3: TGTGCCAGCAGCTTCAATAGTGAAGCTTTCTTT. This encodes CASSFNSEAFF.

This clonotype showed up just a few times. The V and J genes are TRBV7-9 and TRBJ2-2; 8 nucleotides line up with TRBD1. The germline V gene has CDR1 SEHNR and CDR2 FQNEAQ (reference sequence). The CDR3 covers 15 residues. V lost 2 bases to trimming and J lost 7 bases; unmatched junction nucleotides: 6. CDR3 sequence: CASSLTRTGNGELFF. The DNA of the CDR3 is TGTGCCAGCAGCTTAACTCGGACAGGGAACGGGGAGCTGTTTTTT.